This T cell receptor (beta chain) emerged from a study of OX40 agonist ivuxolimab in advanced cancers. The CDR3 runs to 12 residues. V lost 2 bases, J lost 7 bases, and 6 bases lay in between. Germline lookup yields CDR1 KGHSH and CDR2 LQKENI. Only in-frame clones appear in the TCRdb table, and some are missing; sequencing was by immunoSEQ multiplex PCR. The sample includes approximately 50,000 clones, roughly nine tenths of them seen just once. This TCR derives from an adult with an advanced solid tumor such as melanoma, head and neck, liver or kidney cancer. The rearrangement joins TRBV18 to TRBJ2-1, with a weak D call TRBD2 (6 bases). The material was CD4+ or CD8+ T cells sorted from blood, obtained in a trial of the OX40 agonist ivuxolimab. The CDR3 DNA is TGTGCCAGCTCACCAGGGGGGAATGAGCAGTTCTTC. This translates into CASSPGGNEQFF.